The 5 T cell receptor beta chains listed next were all sequenced from one sample in a study of response to subunit inactivated influenza vaccine. TCRdb processed the RT-PCR reads anew with MiXCR; each CDR3 protein has one entry. Here the sample spans 610,000 or so distinct CDR3 sequences, 14% being singletons. The sample consisted of PBMCs from blood, taken 11 to 12 days after vaccination. These receptors were taken from a man aged 45-65 years who received an inactivated influenza vaccine.

The table lists this clonotype with many counts. This chain connects TRBV7-2 to TRBJ2-7, with 7 bases matching TRBD2. The germline CDR1 and CDR2 sequences are SGHTA and FQGNSA. V was pared by 5 bases and J by 5 bases, with 6 bases of the junction left unmatched. CDR3 length equals 13 residues. CDR3 bases: TGTGCCAGCAGCCCATTAGCGGGTCACGAGCAGTACTTC. It yields the protein CASSPLAGHEQYF.

The chain recombines TRBV28 with TRBJ2-1; 9 bases are shared with TRBD1. Germline lookup yields CDR1 MDHEN and CDR2 SYDVKM. This CDR3 spans 17 amino acids. With V trimmed by 5 bases and J by 0 bases, 8 bases remained unmatched. The DNA of the CDR3 is TGTGCCAGCAGTATTGCCGGGACAGGGAGCTCCTACAATGAGCAGTTCTTC. It is translated as CASSIAGTGSSYNEQFF.

The chain links TRBV20-1 to TRBJ2-4, with D unresolved. V lost 4 bases and J lost 0, with 10 bases in between. Germline-derived CDR1 and CDR2 are DFQATT and SNEGSKA (reference sequence). This CDR3 comprises 14 residues. In DNA, the CDR3 is TGCAGTGCTACCCTACAGCCAGCCAAAAACATTCAGTACTTC. Its translation is CSATLQPAKNIQYF.

This clonotype occurred a few times. The chain links TRBV12-3 or TRBV12-4 to TRBJ2-7, with D possibly matching TRBD2 (6 bases). V lost 6 bases and J 8 bases, leaving 17 bases between the germline ends. This CDR3 region has 13 residues. Written as DNA, the CDR3 is TGTGCCAGCAGGACCGGGACTCTCTCCCAGCAGTACTTC. Translation: CASRTGTLSQQYF.

This rearrangement joins TRBV5-1 to TRBJ2-7; a weak D match, TRBD1 (6 bases). The CDR3 contains 12 residues. V dropped 4 bases and J dropped 13 bases, with 18 bases sitting between them. Per the germline V gene, CDR1 is SGHRS and CDR2 is YFSETQ. The CDR3 coding sequence is TGCGCCAGCAGCCCGGGACAAGGACTCGCTTACTTC. It is translated as CASSPGQGLAYF.